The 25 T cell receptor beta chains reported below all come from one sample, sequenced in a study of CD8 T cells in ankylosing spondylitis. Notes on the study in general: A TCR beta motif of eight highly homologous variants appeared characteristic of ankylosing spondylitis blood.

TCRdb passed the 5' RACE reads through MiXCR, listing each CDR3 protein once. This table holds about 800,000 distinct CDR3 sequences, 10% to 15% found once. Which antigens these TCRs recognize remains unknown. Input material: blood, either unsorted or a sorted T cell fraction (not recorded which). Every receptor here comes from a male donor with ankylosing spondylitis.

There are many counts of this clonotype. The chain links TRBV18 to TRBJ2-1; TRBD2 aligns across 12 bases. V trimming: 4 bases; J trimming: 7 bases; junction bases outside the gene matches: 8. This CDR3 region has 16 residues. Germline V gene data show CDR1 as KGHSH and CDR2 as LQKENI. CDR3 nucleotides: TGTGCCAGCTCACTCTCCCTAGCGGGAGGGCCGAATGAGCAGTTCTTC. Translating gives CASSLSLAGGPNEQFF.

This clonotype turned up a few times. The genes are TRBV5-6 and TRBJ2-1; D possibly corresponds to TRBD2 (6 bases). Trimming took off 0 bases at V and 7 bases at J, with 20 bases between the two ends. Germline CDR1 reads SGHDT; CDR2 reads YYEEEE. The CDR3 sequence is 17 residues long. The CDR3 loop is CASSLGFERASGNEQFF. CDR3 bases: TGTGCCAGCAGCTTGGGGTTTGAGCGGGCTTCTGGGAATGAGCAGTTCTTC.

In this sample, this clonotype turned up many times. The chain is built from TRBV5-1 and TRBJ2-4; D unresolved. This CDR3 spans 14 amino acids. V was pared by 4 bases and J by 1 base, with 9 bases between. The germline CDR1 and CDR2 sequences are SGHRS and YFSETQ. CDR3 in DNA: TGCGCCAGCAGCGCCGGGTCCGCCAAAAACATTCAGTACTTC. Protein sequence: CASSAGSAKNIQYF.

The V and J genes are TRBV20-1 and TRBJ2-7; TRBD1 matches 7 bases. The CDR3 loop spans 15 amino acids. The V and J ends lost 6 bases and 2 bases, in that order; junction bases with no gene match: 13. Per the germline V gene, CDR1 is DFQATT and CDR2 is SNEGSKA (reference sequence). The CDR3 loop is CSARIPGQSPYEQYF. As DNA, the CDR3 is TGCAGTGCCAGGATTCCGGGACAGAGCCCCTACGAGCAGTACTTC.

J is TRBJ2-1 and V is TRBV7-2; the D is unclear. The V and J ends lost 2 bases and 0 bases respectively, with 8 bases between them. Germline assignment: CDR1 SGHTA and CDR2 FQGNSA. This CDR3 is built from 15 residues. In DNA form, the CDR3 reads TGTGCCAGCAGCTTATATGCAGGCTCCTACAATGAGCAGTTCTTC. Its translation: CASSLYAGSYNEQFF.

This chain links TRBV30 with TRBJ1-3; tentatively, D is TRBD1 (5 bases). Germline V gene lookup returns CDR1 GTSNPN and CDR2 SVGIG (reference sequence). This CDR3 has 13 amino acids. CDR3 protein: CASGLKSGNTIYF. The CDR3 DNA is TGTGCATCGGGACTGAAATCTGGAAACACCATATATTTT.

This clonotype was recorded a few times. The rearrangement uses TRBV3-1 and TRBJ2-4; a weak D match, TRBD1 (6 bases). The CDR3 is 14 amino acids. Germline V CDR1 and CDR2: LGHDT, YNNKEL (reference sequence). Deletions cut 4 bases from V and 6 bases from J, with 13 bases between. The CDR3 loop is CASSRGGLLNIQYF. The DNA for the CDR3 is TGTGCCAGCAGCCGAGGGGGATTACTAAACATTCAGTACTTC. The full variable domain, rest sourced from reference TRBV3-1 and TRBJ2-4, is DTAVSQTPKYLVTQMGNDKSIKCEQNLGHDTMYWYKQDSKKFLKIMFSYNNKELIINETVPNRFSPKSPDKAHLNLHINSLELGDSAVYFCASSRGGLLNIQYFGAGTRLSVL.

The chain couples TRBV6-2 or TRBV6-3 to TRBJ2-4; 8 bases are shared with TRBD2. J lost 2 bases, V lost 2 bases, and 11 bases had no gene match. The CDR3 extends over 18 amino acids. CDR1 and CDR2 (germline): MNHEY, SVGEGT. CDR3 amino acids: CASSYVRAGGGPKNIQYF. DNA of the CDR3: TGTGCCAGCAGTTACGTCCGGGCGGGAGGTGGTCCCAAAAACATTCAGTACTTC.

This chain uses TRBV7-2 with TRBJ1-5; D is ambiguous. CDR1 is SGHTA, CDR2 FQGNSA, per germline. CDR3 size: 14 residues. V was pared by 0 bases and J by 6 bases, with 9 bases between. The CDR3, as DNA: TGTGCCAGCAGCTTAGCGGGTGACGGTCAGCCCCAGCATTTT. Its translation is CASSLAGDGQPQHF.

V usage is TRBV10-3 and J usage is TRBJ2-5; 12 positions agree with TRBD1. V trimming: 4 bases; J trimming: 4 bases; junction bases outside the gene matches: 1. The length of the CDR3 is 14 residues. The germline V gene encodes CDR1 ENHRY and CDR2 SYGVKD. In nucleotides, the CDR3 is TGTGCCATCAGTGGGGACAGGGGGCCAGAGACCCAGTACTTC. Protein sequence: CAISGDRGPETQYF.

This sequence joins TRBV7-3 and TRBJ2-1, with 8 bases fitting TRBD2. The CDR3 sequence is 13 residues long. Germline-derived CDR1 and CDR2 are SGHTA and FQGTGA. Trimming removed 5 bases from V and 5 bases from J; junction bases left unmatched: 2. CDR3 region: CASSATSDNEQFF. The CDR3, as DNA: TGTGCCAGCAGCGCGACTAGCGACAATGAGCAGTTCTTC.

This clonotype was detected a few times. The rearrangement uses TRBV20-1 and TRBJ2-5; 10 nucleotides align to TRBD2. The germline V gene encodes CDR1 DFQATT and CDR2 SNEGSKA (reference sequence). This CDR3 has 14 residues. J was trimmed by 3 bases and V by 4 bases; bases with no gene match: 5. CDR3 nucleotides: TGCAGTGCTACCCAGCTAGCGGGAGAAGAGACCCAGTACTTC. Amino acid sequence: CSATQLAGEETQYF.

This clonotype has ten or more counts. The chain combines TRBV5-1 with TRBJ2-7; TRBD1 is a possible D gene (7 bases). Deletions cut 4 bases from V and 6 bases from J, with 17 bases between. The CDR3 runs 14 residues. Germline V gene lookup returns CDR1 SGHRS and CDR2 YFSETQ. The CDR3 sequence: CASSTRGEHGEQYF. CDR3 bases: TGCGCCAGCAGCACCAGGGGGGAGCACGGCGAGCAGTACTTC.

The CDR3: CASSRRTPGYNEQFF. In DNA form, the CDR3 reads TGCGCCAGCAGCCGGCGGACCCCAGGGTACAATGAGCAGTTCTTC. The V and J genes are TRBV5-1 and TRBJ2-1; perhaps TRBD1 as D (5 bases). V was cut by 4 bases and J by 4 bases, with 15 bases left in between. Germline V gives CDR1 SGHRS, CDR2 YFSETQ. The length of the CDR3 is 15 residues.

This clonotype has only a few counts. The CDR3 protein is CSAMAGTGGYEQYF. Here the CDR3 DNA reads TGCAGTGCTATGGCCGGGACAGGGGGCTACGAGCAGTACTTC. This chain joins TRBV20-1 and TRBJ2-7; 11 nucleotides match TRBD1. The length of the CDR3 is 14 residues. The V and J ends lost 4 bases and 3 bases, in that order; junction bases with no gene match: 5. In germline, CDR1 is DFQATT, CDR2 SNEGSKA (reference sequence).

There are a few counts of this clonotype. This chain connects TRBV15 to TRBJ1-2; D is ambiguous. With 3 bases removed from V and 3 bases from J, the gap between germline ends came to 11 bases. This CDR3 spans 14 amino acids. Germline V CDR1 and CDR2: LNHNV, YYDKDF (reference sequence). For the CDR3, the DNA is TGTGCCACCAGCAGGGATCTCCGGGACTATGGCTACACCTTC. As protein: CATSRDLRDYGYTF. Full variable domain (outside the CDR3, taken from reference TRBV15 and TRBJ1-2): DAMVIQNPRYQVTQFGKPVTLSCSQTLNHNVMYWYQQKSSQAPKLLFHYYDKDFNNEADTPDNFQSRRPNTSFCFLDIRSPGLGDTAMYLCATSRDLRDYGYTFGSGTRLTVV.

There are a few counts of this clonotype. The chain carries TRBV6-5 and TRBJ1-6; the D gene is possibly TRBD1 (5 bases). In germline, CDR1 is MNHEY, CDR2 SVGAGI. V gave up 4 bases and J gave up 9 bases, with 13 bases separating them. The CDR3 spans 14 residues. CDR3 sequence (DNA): TGTGCCAGCAGTTGGGACGGGCGGGGTTCACCCCTCCACTTT. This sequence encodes CASSWDGRGSPLHF.

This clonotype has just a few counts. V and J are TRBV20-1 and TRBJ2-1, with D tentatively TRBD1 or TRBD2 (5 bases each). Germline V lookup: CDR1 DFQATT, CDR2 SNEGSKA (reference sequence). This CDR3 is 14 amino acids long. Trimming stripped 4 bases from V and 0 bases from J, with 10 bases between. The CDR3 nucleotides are TGCAGTGCTAATCGGGGCAGCTCCTACAATGAGCAGTTCTTC. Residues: CSANRGSSYNEQFF.

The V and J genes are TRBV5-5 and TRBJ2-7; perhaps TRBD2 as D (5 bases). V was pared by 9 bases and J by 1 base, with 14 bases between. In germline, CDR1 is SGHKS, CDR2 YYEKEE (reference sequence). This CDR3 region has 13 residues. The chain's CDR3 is CAICPRGSYEQYF. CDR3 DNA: TGTGCCATCTGCCCCCGCGGGTCCTACGAGCAGTACTTC.

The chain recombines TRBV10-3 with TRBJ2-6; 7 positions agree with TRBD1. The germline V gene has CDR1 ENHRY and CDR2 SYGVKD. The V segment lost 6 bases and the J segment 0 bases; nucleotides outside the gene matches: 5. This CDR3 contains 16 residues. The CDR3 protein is CAISGTAVSGANVLTF. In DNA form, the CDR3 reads TGTGCCATCAGCGGGACAGCCGTCTCTGGGGCCAACGTCCTGACTTTC.

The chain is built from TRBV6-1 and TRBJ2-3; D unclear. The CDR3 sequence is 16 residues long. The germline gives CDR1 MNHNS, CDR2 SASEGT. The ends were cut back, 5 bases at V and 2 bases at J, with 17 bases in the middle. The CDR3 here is CASSQKYSHHTDTQYF. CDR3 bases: TGTGCCAGCAGTCAGAAGTACTCCCACCACACAGATACGCAGTATTTT.

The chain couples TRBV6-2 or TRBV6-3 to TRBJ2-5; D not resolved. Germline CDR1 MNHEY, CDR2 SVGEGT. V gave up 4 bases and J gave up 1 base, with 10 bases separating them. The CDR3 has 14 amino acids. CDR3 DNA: TGTGCCAGCAGTTCACGCAATCCCCAAGAGACCCAGTACTTC. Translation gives CASSSRNPQETQYF.

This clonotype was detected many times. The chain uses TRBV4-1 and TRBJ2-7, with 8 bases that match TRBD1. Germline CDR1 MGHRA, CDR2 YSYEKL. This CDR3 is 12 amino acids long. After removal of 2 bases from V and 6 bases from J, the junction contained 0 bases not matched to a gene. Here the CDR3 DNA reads TGCGCCAGCAGCCAAACAGGGGGCGAGCAGTACTTC. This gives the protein CASSQTGGEQYF.

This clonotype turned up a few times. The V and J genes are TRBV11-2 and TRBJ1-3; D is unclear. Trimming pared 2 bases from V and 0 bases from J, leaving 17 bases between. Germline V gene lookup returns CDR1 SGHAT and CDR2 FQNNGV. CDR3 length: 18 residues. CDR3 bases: TGTGCCAGCAGCTTATTGTGGGCTCACAGAGCCTCTGGAAACACCATATATTTT. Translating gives CASSLLWAHRASGNTIYF.

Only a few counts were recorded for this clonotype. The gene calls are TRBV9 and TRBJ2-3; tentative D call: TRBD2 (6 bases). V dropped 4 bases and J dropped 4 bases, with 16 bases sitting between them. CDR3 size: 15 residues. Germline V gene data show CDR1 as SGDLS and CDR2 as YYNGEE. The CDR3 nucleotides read TGTGCCAGCAGCTTGGGGACTCATACGGCAGATACGCAGTATTTT. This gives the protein CASSLGTHTADTQYF.